This T cell receptor beta chain was profiled in a study of blood T cell repertoires in COVID-19 (dated by TCRdb to 2018 to 2020). The study in broad terms: The collaborator samples originated in the United States, Italy and Spain and spanned the acute and convalescent phases of COVID-19. A freely available public database, intended as a resource for researchers studying the immune response to SARS-CoV-2, is where the repertoires were released. A de-identified subject ID, COVID-19 status, age in years and sex were almost always included in the sample metadata. The prospective study material was composed of cDNA or gDNA derived from T cells, B-cell-depleted T cells, or PBMCs. The samples were drawn from two sources: the first 160 participants of the ongoing ImmuneRACE study, and 950 to 1,500 subjects contributed by 6 global collaborators. Deeply sampled blood TCRbeta repertoires from subjects exposed to, actively infected with, or recovered from COVID-19 were included in the dataset. Where HLA class I and class II types were available, the types were taken from metadata supplied by the sample provider, not from assay-based typing.

Study-wide conclusions, independent of this receptor: Clinical and demographic metadata were provided uncurated, with the amount varying by source and participant.

With respect to this clone: The antigen it recognizes is unknown. Base qualities were left out, and no much larger clone turns up one base away.

The collaborating institutions used their own protocols to collect whole blood in K2EDTA tubes. For TCRbeta analysis, collaborators shipped samples in one of three forms: frozen whole blood, isolated PBMCs, or DNA extracted from either of those sample types. The CDR1 and CDR2 encoded by the germline V gene are MNHEY and SVGAGI. Cut back by 5 bases and 4 bases, the V and J ends lie 9 bases apart. The CDR3 holds 14 amino acids from the cysteine to the phenylalanine. Of the read, only the CDR3 DNA is kept; its 42 bases are in frame from base 1. TCRbeta CDR3 regions were amplified from genomic DNA using the immunoSEQ Assay, a bias-controlled multiplex PCR. As for how the authors treated the data: Within the assay, amplification of reference gene primers was used to estimate how many nucleated cells each sample contained. To quantify the absolute abundance of each unique TCRbeta CDR3 rearrangement, sequence reads were collapsed and filtered. Productive Simpson clonality was computed per sample as the square root of Simpson's diversity index over productive rearrangements. As stored in TCRdb, this immuneACCESS dataset retains in-frame rearrangements with V and J assigned. A fraction of the clones does not appear; measured against another copy, unresolved V genes explain less than half of the discrepancy, and the remainder lacks a known reason. The V and J calls and clone size were taken over from that table, and D and trimming were inferred from the DNA. In all, the sample holds 90,000 or so clones, and around 86% of those were seen once. The ten largest clones represent more than 0.95% of the sample.

This chain is built from TRBV6-5 and TRBJ1-6; a tentative D call is TRBD1 (6 bases match). The material sequenced was peripheral blood. The source is a human donor in a cohort sampled during active COVID-19. The DNA is as follows: TGTGCCAGCAGTCGGACAGAGTATAATTCACCCCTCCACTTT. It translates to CASSRTEYNSPLHF.